These 18 T cell receptor beta chains share one sample of origin, sequenced in a study of beta chain features in type 1 diabetes. Isolated RNA was reverse transcribed in full, so expressed TCRB transcripts were sequenced. The method was immunoSEQ multiplex PCR; TCRdb's version includes in-frame clones alone and lacks a portion of them. The repertoire consists of some 200,000 clones, with 9.5% to 13% occurring once and the leading ten covering 1% to 1.5%. Sequenced sample: central memory CD4+ T cells from blood. Receptors originate from a man aged 18-30 years in good health.

This clone came up a few times. The chain is built from TRBV9 and TRBJ2-2, with 11 bases identical to TRBD2. V was pared by 3 bases and J by 4 bases, with 8 bases of the junction left unmatched. The CDR3 is 17 residues long. CDR1 and CDR2 from the germline V gene are SGDLS and YYNGEE. Written as DNA, the CDR3 is TGTGCCAGCAGCGCCACTAGCGGGAGCCTCAGCACCGGGGAGCTGTTTTTT. Translated: CASSATSGSLSTGELFF. The variable domain in full, with the rest retrieved from reference TRBV9 and TRBJ2-2, is DSGVTQTPKHLITATGQRVTLRCSPRSGDLSVYWYQQSLDQGLQFLIQYYNGEERAKGNILERFSAQQFPDLHSELNLSSLELGDSALYFCASSATSGSLSTGELFFGEGSRLTVL.

This rearrangement joins TRBV5-1 to TRBJ2-1; 9 positions match TRBD2. CDR3 length equals 15 residues. Germline trimming cut 0 bases from V and 10 bases from J; bases unmatched to any gene: 8. Germline CDR1 and CDR2: SGHRS and YFSETQ. This CDR3 reads CASSLEPSGIREQFF. In DNA, the CDR3 is TGCGCCAGCAGCTTGGAGCCTAGCGGGATCCGAGAGCAGTTCTTC.

There are a few counts of this clone. The chain joins TRBV30 to TRBJ2-3; TRBD2 matches 9 bases. Germline V gene sequence: CDR1 GTSNPN, CDR2 SVGIG (reference sequence). The CDR3 spans 15 residues. V shed 5 bases and J 6 bases; nucleotides not matched to a gene: 12. The CDR3 DNA sequence: TGTGCCTGGGGGCTCATTACTAGCGGGCCCGATACGCAGTATTTT. This codes for CAWGLITSGPDTQYF.

This clone was detected many times. This rearrangement joins TRBV7-8 to TRBJ2-5, with D uncertain. Trimming stripped 5 bases from V and 4 bases from J, with 11 bases between. CDR1 is SGHVS and CDR2 is FQNEAQ in the germline V gene. The CDR3 runs 13 residues. CDR3 bases: TGTGCCAGCAGCCTATCCCCGGGAGAGACCCAGTACTTC. This codes for CASSLSPGETQYF.

The CDR3 here is CASSLRIGRGETQYF. The CDR3 coding sequence is TGTGCCAGCAGCTTACGGATCGGGCGAGGGGAGACCCAGTACTTC. V is TRBV7-8 and J is TRBJ2-5, with TRBD2 as a possible D gene (5 bases). Germline CDR1 is SGHVS and CDR2 is FQNEAQ. Trimming pared 2 bases from V and 5 bases from J, leaving 15 bases between. This CDR3 has 15 residues.

This clone was seen once. V and J are TRBV7-6 and TRBJ2-3; 10 bases fit TRBD1. There are 17 residues in the CDR3. Losses at the gene ends were 5 bases for V and 2 bases for J; bases not matched to a gene: 10. Looked up from germline, CDR1 is SGHVS and CDR2 is FNYEAQ. The CDR3 region has the DNA TGTGCCAGCAGCACGGACAGGGGGAGTTTGGACACAGATACGCAGTATTTT. It yields the protein CASSTDRGSLDTDTQYF.

Ten or more counts support this clone. The CDR3 loop is CASSLSGTNNEQFF. For the CDR3, the DNA is TGTGCCAGCAGCTTAAGCGGGACAAACAATGAGCAGTTCTTC. This chain connects TRBV7-2 to TRBJ2-1; D is perhaps TRBD2 (7 bases). The V gene lost 2 bases and the J gene lost 5 bases, with 10 bases spanning the gap. Germline CDR1 reads SGHTA; CDR2 reads FQGNSA. This CDR3 has 14 residues.

The V gene is TRBV5-1, the J gene TRBJ2-2, with D possibly being TRBD2 (5 bases). Deletions cut 0 bases from V and 2 bases from J, with 8 bases between. There are 15 residues in the CDR3. Germline CDR1 reads SGHRS; CDR2 reads YFSETQ. CDR3 loop: CASSLDSVNTGELFF. In DNA, the CDR3 is TGCGCCAGCAGCTTGGATAGCGTTAACACCGGGGAGCTGTTTTTT.

This sequence joins TRBV29-1 and TRBJ2-7; the D is unclear. Looked up from germline, CDR1 is SQVTM and CDR2 is ANQGSEA. The CDR3 covers 12 residues. V was clipped by 3 bases and J by 6 bases, with 12 bases between them. CDR3 region: CSVESSRTEQYF. CDR3 nucleotides: TGCAGCGTTGAGTCTAGTCGCACCGAGCAGTACTTC.

V and J are TRBV7-9 and TRBJ1-2; TRBD1 matches at 8 bases. The CDR3 length is 15 residues. Germline V gene data show CDR1 as SEHNR and CDR2 as FQNEAQ (reference sequence). Trimming at V came to 5 bases and at J to 0 bases, leaving 5 bases not matched to a gene. The CDR3 loop reads CASSRTGIANYGYTF. The CDR3 DNA reads TGTGCCAGCAGCCGGACAGGGATAGCTAACTATGGCTACACCTTC.

A few counts support this clone. The V gene is TRBV7-9, the J gene TRBJ2-5; 7 bases map to TRBD2. From germline, CDR1 is SEHNR and CDR2 FQNEAQ (reference sequence). The CDR3 sequence is 18 residues long. Trimming at V came to 2 bases and at J to 4 bases, leaving 16 bases not matched to a gene. The CDR3 DNA is TGTGCCAGCAGCTTAAGTGCTCGCGGGAGTTTAGGAGGAGAGACCCAGTACTTC. The encoded protein is CASSLSARGSLGGETQYF. The full variable domain, with the rest looked up from reference TRBV7-9 and TRBJ2-5, is DTGVSQNPRHKITKRGQNVTFRCDPISEHNRLYWYRQTLGQGPEFLTYFQNEAQLEKSRLLSDRFSAERPKGSFSTLEIQRTEQGDSAMYLCASSLSARGSLGGETQYFGPGTRLLVL.

This clone has only a few counts. The chain links TRBV29-1 to TRBJ2-2; 10 positions agree with TRBD2. CDR1 is SQVTM and CDR2 is ANQGSEA in the germline V gene. CDR3 length: 14 residues. Unmatched junction bases numbered 3, after V lost 5 bases and J lost 3 bases. As DNA, the CDR3 is TGCAGCGTTTTAGCGGGAGGTTACACCGGGGAGCTGTTTTTT. Its protein product is CSVLAGGYTGELFF.

This clone was found many times. The V gene is TRBV21-1, the J gene TRBJ2-7. TRBV21-1 represents a pseudogene. This CDR3 is built from 16 residues. The DNA of the CDR3 is TGTGCCAGCAGCAAGAGCCACACGATAAACTCCTACGAGCAGTACTTC. This codes for CASSKSHTINSYEQYF.

This clone was seen a few times. The CDR3 coding sequence is TGTGCCAGCAGCTCCGTTTATAGGGTTGACACTGAAGCTTTCTTT. Amino acids: CASSSVYRVDTEAFF. The V call is TRBV7-9, the J call TRBJ1-1; D gene ambiguous. Deletions cut 4 bases from V and 3 bases from J, with 15 bases between. This CDR3 region has 15 residues. Germline values: CDR1 SEHNR, CDR2 FQNEAQ (reference sequence).

This clone was seen a few times. This rearrangement joins TRBV30 to TRBJ2-6; no clear D. The CDR3 spans 13 residues. Germline values: CDR1 GTSNPN, CDR2 SVGIG (reference sequence). V shed 5 bases and J shed 2 bases, with 7 bases lying between them. CDR3 sequence (DNA): TGTGCCTGGGGAGCCACTGGGGCCAACGTCCTGACTTTC. It encodes CAWGATGANVLTF.

This clone was detected a few times. The chain couples TRBV4-3 to TRBJ2-7; D is perhaps TRBD2 (6 bases). The V end lost 0 bases, the J end lost 2 bases, and 11 bases lay between the germline ends. The CDR3 has 15 amino acids. CDR1 and CDR2 from the germline V gene are LGHNA and YSLEER. CDR3 sequence: CASSQELQRAYEQYF. The CDR3 nucleotides read TGCGCCAGCAGCCAAGAATTACAGCGGGCCTACGAGCAGTACTTC.

This clone has just a few counts. The chain recombines TRBV5-4 with TRBJ2-1; a weak D match, TRBD2 (6 bases). Germline V gene sequence: CDR1 SGHNT, CDR2 YYREEE (reference sequence). The CDR3 consists of 15 residues. With 4 bases removed from V and 1 base from J, the gap between germline ends came to 12 bases. In nucleotides, the CDR3 is TGTGCCAGCAGCACTGGACTACATTCCTACAATGAGCAGTTCTTC. The encoded protein is CASSTGLHSYNEQFF.

The CDR3 here is CASSADGQLGETQYF. Written as DNA, the CDR3 is TGTGCCAGCAGCGCAGACGGACAGTTGGGAGAGACCCAGTACTTC. The J gene is TRBJ2-5, the V gene TRBV7-2; D is perhaps TRBD1 (6 bases). The germline V gene has CDR1 SGHTA and CDR2 FQGNSA. V gave up 5 bases and J gave up 4 bases, with 17 bases separating them. The CDR3 has 15 residues.